This is a list of T cell receptor beta chains from one sample in a study of prognosis after radiotherapy for stage I lung cancer. TCRdb passed the multiplex PCR reads through MiXCR, listing each CDR3 protein once. Of roughly 38,000 distinct CDR3 sequences listed, 24% are singletons. Sequenced material: PBMCs, taken before or after stereotactic body radiation therapy (not recorded which). The receptors derive from a donor over 45 with non-small cell lung cancer. Both conserved end residues are part of each CDR3. The D gene is left open where the match is weak. A clone size is listed for some rows: how often the clone was seen (once, few, many), or a class if it is expanded.

>many|TRBV11-2|TRBJ2-5|TRBD2
CASSSHALGLAGGPQETQYF
TGTGCCAGCAGCTCCCACGCCCTGGGGCTAGCGGGAGGGCCCCAAGAGACCCAGTACTTC
>many|TRBV2|TRBJ2-5|.
CASTRVSGETQYF
TGTGCCAGCACGAGGGTGTCGGGAGAGACCCAGTACTTC
>many|TRBV6-1|TRBJ2-3|.
CASSSPAGIADTQYF
TGTGCCAGCAGCTCCCCGGCAGGGATCGCAGATACGCAGTATTTT
>many|TRBV5-6|TRBJ1-6|.
CASSFWRGAAYNSPLHF
TGTGCCAGCAGCTTCTGGCGGGGGGCGGCCTATAATTCACCCCTCCACTTT
>many|TRBV7-9|TRBJ2-5|.
CASSKTAQETQYF
TGTGCCAGCAGCAAGACAGCTCAAGAGACCCAGTACTTC
>many|TRBV6-4|TRBJ1-2|TRBD1
CASSAETGGSNGYTF
TGTGCCAGCAGTGCGGAAACAGGGGGCTCAAATGGCTACACCTTC
>.|TRBV6-1|TRBJ2-3|TRBD2
CASSGRARQAGAHTQYF
TGTGCCAGCAGCGGGAGGGCTAGACAGGCGGGGGCACATACGCAGTATTTT
>many|TRBV5-1|TRBJ2-7|.
CASRPRGTFSYEQYF
TGCGCCAGCAGGCCGAGGGGGACATTCTCCTACGAGCAGTACTTC
>many|TRBV7-8|TRBJ2-3|.
CASTTDTPTDTQYF
TGTGCCAGCACCACGGACACACCCACAGATACGCAGTATTTT
>many|TRBV20-1|TRBJ1-5|.
CSARDLRTRKLSGEGNQPQHF
TGCAGTGCTAGAGATCTACGTACCAGGAAATTATCGGGGGAGGGCAATCAGCCCCAGCATTTT
>.|TRBV10-3|TRBJ1-2|.
CAISDLTRGQPYGYTF
TGTGCCATCAGTGATTTGACTCGTGGGCAGCCCTATGGCTACACCTTC
>many|TRBV28|TRBJ2-7|.
CASRGGAYEQYF
TGTGCCAGCAGGGGGGGGGCTTACGAGCAGTACTTC